This TCR beta chain stems from a study of blood T cell repertoires in COVID-19. Study-wide context: The study drew acute and convalescent COVID-19 samples from the United States, Italy and Spain. In each case, the material was cDNA or gDNA derived from T cells, B-cell-depleted T cells, or PBMCs.

Unmatched junction bases numbered 5, after V lost 2 bases and J lost 0 bases. The germline V gene encodes CDR1 KGHSH and CDR2 LQKENI. There are 17 residues in the CDR3. As processed by the authors: Cell counts per sample came from amplifying reference gene primers. TCRdb keeps only in-frame clones here, not all; method: immunoSEQ multiplex PCR. V, J and clone size were drawn from that table, and D and trimming were deduced from the DNA. The table lists 120,000 to 150,000 clones, roughly 87% of them singletons. The V gene is TRBV18, the J gene TRBJ1-3; 9 nucleotides match TRBD1. The sequence was obtained from a woman in her 50s with acute or convalescent COVID-19. The sequenced sample consisted of peripheral blood. CDR3 sequence reads: CASSPRATGGSGNTIYF. DNA of the CDR3: TGTGCCAGCTCACCAAGAGCGACAGGGGGCTCTGGAAACACCATATATTTT.